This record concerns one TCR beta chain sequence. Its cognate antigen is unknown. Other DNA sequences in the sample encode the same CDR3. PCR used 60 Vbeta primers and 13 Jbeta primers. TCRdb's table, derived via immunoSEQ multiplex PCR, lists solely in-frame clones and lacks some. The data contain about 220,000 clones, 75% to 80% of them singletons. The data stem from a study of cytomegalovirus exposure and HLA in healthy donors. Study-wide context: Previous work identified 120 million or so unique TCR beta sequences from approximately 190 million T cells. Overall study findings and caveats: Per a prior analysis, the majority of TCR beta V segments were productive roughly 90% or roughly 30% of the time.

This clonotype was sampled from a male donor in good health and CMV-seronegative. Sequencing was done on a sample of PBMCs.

The CDR3 DNA follows: TGTGCCAGCAGCTTAAGGAGCCAACTCATCACCCAGTACTTC. Amino acids: CASSLRSQLITQYF. The V gene is TRBV7-7, the J gene TRBJ2-5; unclear D gene. Trimming removed 2 bases at V and 8 bases at J, with 15 bases between. Germline V gene lookup returns CDR1 SSHAT and CDR2 FNYEAQ (reference sequence). This CDR3 is 14 amino acids long.